This T cell receptor (beta chain) was identified in a study of technical replicates of blood from a handful of donors. This table comes from immunoSEQ multiplex PCR, and its TCRdb copy is limited to in-frame clones, with some not included. The data hold some 60,000 clones, with 85% to 90% observed a single time. Germline values: CDR1 MNHNS, CDR2 SASEGT. V was trimmed by 4 bases and J by 2 bases, leaving 15 bases between them. The CDR3 has 15 residues. The sample taken for sequencing was PBMCs. The V gene is TRBV6-1, the J gene TRBJ2-7; the D gene is possibly TRBD2 (6 bases). The origin of this receptor is a human donor in good health. Some clones in this sample may be carry-over from other donors' samples. The CDR3 coding sequence is TGTGCCAGCAGTGCCGGGAGAGACAATGCCTACGAGCAGTACTTC. It codes for CASSAGRDNAYEQYF.